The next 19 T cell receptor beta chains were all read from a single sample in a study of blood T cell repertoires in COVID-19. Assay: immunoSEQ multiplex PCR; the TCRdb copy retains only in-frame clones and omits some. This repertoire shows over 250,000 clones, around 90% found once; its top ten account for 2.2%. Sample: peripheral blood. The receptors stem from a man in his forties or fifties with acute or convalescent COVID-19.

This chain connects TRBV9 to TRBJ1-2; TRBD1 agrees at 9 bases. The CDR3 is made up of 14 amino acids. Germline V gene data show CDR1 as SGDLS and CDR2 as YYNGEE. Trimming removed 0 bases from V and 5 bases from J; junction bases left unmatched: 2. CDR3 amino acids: CASSVGTGDYGYTF. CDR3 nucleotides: TGTGCCAGCAGCGTAGGGACAGGGGATTATGGCTACACCTTC. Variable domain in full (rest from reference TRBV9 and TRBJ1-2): DSGVTQTPKHLITATGQRVTLRCSPRSGDLSVYWYQQSLDQGLQFLIQYYNGEERAKGNILERFSAQQFPDLHSELNLSSLELGDSALYFCASSVGTGDYGYTFGSGTRLTVV.

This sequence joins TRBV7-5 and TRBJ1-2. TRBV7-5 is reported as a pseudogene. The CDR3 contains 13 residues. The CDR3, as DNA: TGTGCCAGAAGTGCCCCGGGGGAGAATGGCTACACCTTC. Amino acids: CARSAPGENGYTF.

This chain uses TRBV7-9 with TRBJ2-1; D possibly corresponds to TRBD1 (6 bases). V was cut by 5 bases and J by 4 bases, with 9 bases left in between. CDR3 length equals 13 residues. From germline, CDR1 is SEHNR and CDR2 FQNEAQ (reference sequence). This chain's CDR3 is CASSIGQYNEQFF. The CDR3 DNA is TGTGCCAGCAGCATCGGACAGTACAATGAGCAGTTCTTC.

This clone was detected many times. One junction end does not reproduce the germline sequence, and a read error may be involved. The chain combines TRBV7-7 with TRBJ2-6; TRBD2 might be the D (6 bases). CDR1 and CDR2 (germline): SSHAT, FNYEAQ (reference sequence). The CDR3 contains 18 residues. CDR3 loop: CASSPTGTPNSGANVLTF. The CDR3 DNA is TGTGCTAGCAGCCCCACCGGGACTCCCAACTCTGGGGCCAACGTCCTGACTTTC.

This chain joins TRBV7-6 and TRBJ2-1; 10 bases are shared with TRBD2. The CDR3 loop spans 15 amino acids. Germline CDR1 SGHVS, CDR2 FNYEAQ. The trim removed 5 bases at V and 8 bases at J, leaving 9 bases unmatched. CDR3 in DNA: TGTGCCAGCAGCGGTGATAGCGGGGGGCTCGATGAGCAGTTCTTC. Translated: CASSGDSGGLDEQFF.

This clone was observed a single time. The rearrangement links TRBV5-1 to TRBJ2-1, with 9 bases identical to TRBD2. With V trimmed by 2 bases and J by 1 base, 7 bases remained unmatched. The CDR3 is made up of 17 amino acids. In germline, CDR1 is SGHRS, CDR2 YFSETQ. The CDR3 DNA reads TGCGCCAGCAGCTTCGGAGCGGGGGGCAAATCCTACAATGAGCAGTTCTTC. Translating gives CASSFGAGGKSYNEQFF.

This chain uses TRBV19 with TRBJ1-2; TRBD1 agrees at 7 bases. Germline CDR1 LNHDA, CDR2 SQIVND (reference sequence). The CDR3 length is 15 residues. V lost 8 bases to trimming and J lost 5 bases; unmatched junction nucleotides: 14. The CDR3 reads CASGTQDRLQYGYTF. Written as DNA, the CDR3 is TGTGCCAGTGGGACCCAGGACAGGCTTCAATATGGCTACACCTTC.

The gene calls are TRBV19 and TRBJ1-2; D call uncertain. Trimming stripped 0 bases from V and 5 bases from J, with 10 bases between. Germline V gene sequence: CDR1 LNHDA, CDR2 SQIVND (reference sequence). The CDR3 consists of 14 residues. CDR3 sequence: CASSIDNYSYGYTF. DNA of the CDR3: TGTGCCAGTAGTATAGACAACTACTCGTATGGCTACACCTTC.

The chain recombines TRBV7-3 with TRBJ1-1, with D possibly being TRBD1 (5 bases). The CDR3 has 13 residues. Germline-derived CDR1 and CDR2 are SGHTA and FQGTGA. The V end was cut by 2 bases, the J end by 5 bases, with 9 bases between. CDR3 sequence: CASSLAPGTEAFF. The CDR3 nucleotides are TGTGCCAGCAGCTTAGCACCAGGGACTGAAGCTTTCTTT.

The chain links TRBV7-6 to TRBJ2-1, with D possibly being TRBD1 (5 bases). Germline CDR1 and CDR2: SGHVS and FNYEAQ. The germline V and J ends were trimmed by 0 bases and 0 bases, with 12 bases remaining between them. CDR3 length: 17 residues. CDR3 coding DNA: TGTGCCAGCAGCTTAGCTCGATCAGGGATCTCCTACAATGAGCAGTTCTTC. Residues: CASSLARSGISYNEQFF.

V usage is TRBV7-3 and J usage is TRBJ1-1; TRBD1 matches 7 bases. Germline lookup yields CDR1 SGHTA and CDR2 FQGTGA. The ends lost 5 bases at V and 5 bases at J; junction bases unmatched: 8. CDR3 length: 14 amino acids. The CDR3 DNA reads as TGTGCCAGCAGCGTCCAGGGGGGAACTACTGAAGCTTTCTTT. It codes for CASSVQGGTTEAFF.

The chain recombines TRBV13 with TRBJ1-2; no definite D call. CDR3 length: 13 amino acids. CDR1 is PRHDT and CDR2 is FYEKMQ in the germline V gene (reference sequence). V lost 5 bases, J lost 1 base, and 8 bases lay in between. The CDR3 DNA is TGTGCCAGCAGCCACCGGGGTAACTATGGCTACACCTTC. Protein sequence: CASSHRGNYGYTF.

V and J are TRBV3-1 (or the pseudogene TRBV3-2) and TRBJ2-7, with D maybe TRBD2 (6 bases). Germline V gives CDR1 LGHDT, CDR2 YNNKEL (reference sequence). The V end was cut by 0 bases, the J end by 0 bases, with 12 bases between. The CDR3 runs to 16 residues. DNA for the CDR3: TGTGCCAGCAGCCAAGAGGAGGGAACTCTCTCCTACGAGCAGTACTTC. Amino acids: CASSQEEGTLSYEQYF.

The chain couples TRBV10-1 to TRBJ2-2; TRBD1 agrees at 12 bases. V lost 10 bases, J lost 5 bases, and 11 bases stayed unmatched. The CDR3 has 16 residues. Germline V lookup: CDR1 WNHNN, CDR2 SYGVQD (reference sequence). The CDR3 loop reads CATGDRGRMRTGELFF. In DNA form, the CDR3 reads TGCGCCACCGGGGACAGGGGGCGAATGAGGACCGGGGAGCTGTTTTTT.

The CDR3 is CASSYGAVSNTGELFF. CDR3 nucleotide sequence: TGTGCCAGCAGTTACGGGGCAGTATCGAACACCGGGGAGCTGTTTTTT. The chain couples TRBV6-5 to TRBJ2-2; TRBD1 is a possible D gene (5 bases). Germline CDR1 is MNHEY and CDR2 is SVGAGI. V was shortened by 2 bases and J by 0 bases, with 10 bases between the two germline ends. The CDR3 runs 16 residues.

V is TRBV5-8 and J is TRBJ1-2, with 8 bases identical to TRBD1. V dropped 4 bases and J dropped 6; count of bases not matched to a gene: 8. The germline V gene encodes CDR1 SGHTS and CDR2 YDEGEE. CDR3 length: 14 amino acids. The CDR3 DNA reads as TGTGCCAGCAGCAAGAAAGACAGGGGCGATGGCTACACCTTC. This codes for CASSKKDRGDGYTF. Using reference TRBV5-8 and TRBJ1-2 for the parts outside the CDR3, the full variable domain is EAGVTQSPTHLIKTRGQQATLRCSPISGHTSVYWYQQALGLGLQFLLWYDEGEERNRGNFPPRFSGRQFPNYSSELNVNALELEDSALYLCASSKKDRGDGYTFGSGTRLTVV.

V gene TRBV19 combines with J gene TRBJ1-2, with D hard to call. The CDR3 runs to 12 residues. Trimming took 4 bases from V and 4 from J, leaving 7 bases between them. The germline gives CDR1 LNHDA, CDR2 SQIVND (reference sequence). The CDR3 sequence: CASSTELYGYTF. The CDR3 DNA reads TGTGCCAGTAGTACCGAGCTCTATGGCTACACCTTC.

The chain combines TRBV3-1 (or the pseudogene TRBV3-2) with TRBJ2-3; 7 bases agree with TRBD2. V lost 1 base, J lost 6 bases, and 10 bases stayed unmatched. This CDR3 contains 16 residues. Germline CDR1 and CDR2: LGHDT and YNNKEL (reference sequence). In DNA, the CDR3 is TGTGCCAGCAGCCAAGGGATTAGCGGAGCGGGGGATACGCAGTATTTT. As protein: CASSQGISGAGDTQYF.

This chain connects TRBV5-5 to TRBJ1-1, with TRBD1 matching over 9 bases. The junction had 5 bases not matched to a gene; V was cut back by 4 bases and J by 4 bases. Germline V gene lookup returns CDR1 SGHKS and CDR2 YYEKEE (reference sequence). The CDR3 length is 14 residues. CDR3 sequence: CASSVRQGGTEAFF. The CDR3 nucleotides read TGTGCCAGCAGCGTTAGACAGGGGGGCACTGAAGCTTTCTTT.